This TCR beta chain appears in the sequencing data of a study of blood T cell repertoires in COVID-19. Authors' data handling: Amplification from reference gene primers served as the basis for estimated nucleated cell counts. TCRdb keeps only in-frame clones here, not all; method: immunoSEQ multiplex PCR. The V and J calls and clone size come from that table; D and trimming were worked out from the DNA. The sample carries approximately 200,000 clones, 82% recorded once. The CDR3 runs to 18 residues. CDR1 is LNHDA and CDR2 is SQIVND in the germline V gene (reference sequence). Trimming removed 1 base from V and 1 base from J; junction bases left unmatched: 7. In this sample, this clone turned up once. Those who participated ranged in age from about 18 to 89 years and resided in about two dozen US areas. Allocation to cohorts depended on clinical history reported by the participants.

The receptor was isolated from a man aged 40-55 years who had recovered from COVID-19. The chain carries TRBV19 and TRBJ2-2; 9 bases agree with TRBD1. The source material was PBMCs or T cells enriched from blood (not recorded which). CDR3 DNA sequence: TGTGCCAGTAGTATAGTAACAGGGGGCCTTAAGAACACCGGGGAGCTGTTTTTT. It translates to CASSIVTGGLKNTGELFF.